This is a list of T cell receptor beta chains from one sample in a study of blood T cell repertoires in COVID-19. This table comes from immunoSEQ multiplex PCR, and its TCRdb copy is limited to in-frame clones, with some not included. In the table there are approximately 120,000 clones, approximately 90% of which are singletons. The sequenced sample was peripheral blood. These receptor sequences come from a human donor in a cohort sampled during active COVID-19. Both conserved end residues are part of each CDR3. The D gene is left open where the match is weak. The listing skips clone size in some rows; elsewhere it reads once, few, many or a size class.

J gene | clone size | V gene | CDR3 length | D gene | CDR3 DNA | CDR3 protein
TRBJ2-1 | - | TRBV2 | 15 | - | TGTGCCAGCATAGCAGAGGCTAGCGCCTACAATGAGCAGTTCTTC | CASIAEASAYNEQFF
TRBJ2-5 | - | TRBV6-5 | 13 | - | TGTGCCAGCAGTAACGGTCCCGGGAAGACCCAGTACTTC | CASSNGPGKTQYF
TRBJ2-4 | - | TRBV5-1 | 15 | TRBD1 | TGCGCCAGCAGCTTAAGAGGACCTGGCGACAGGGGAATGTACTTC | CASSLRGPGDRGMYF
TRBJ2-7 | - | TRBV7-9 | 12 | - | TGTGCCAGCAGCGACGCGAGGCGCGAGCAGTACTTC | CASSDARREQYF
TRBJ1-1 | once | TRBV5-1 | 12 | - | TGCGCCAGCAGCTTGGATAGAGGGCGGGCTTTCTTT | CASSLDRGRAFF
TRBJ2-1 | many | TRBV11-1 | 15 | TRBD2 | TGTGCCAGCAGCTATAGCGGGAGCTCCTACAATGAGCAGTTCTTC | CASSYSGSSYNEQFF
TRBJ2-2 | - | TRBV2 | 13 | TRBD2 | TGTGCCAGCACCGGGACTAGTACCGGGGAGCTGTTTTTT | CASTGTSTGELFF
TRBJ2-5 | - | TRBV28 | 15 | TRBD1 | TGTGCCAGCAGTCCCACCGGGACAGACAAAGAGACCCAGTACTTC | CASSPTGTDKETQYF
TRBJ1-4 | - | TRBV12-5 | 18 | - | TGTGCTAGTGGTTTGGTAATTAGGTCGGGGGATGGTAATGAAAAACTGTTTTTT | CASGLVIRSGDGNEKLFF
TRBJ1-6 | - | TRBV6-1 | 16 | - | TGTGCCAGCAGTGAGTCCCACCGTGGGGCGCTTTCACCCCTCCACTTT | CASSESHRGALSPLHF
TRBJ2-1 | - | TRBV5-5 | 18 | TRBD1 | TGTGCCAGCAGCTTGGAGTCCCTCAGGACAGGGTTGTACAATGAGCAGTTCTTC | CASSLESLRTGLYNEQFF
TRBJ2-7 | - | TRBV5-1 | 15 | TRBD2 | TGCGCCAGCAGCCCGGGACTAGCGGTCTCCTACGAGCAGTACTTC | CASSPGLAVSYEQYF
TRBJ2-7 | - | TRBV6-5 | 14 | TRBD2 | TGTGCCAGCATAGCCCCGGGGGGAACGTACGAGCAGTACTTC | CASIAPGGTYEQYF
TRBJ2-5 | - | TRBV11-2 | 14 | TRBD2 | TGTGCCAGCAGCATGCGGGGGGGCCCGGAGACCCAGTACTTC | CASSMRGGPETQYF
TRBJ2-3 | - | TRBV5-1 | 14 | TRBD1 | TGCGCCAGCAGCGCTGGACAGGGGTCAGATACGCAGTATTTT | CASSAGQGSDTQYF
TRBJ2-7 | - | TRBV6-6 | 11 | - | TGTGCCAGCAGCCAACGGGACGAGCAGTACTTC | CASSQRDEQYF
TRBJ1-5 | - | TRBV29-1 | 14 | TRBD1 | TGCAGCGTTAGTGGACAGGGGTTTGGTCAGCCCCAGCATTTT | CSVSGQGFGQPQHF
TRBJ1-6 | - | TRBV4-1 | 16 | TRBD1 | TGCGCCAGCAGCCAAAGGGGACAGGGGTTGAATTCACCCCTCCACTTT | CASSQRGQGLNSPLHF
TRBJ2-5 | - | TRBV18 | 16 | TRBD1 | TGTGCCAGCTCACTAGCCAGGGGGCGTGTTGGAGAGACCCAGTACTTC | CASSLARGRVGETQYF
TRBJ2-5 | - | TRBV7-2 | 15 | TRBD2 | TGTGCCAGCAGCGCGCGTAGCGGGAGACAAGAGACCCAGTACTTC | CASSARSGRQETQYF
TRBJ2-7 | - | TRBV20-1 | 14 | TRBD2 | TGCAGTGCTAGTAGGGTAGCGGGGGCACAAGAGCAGTACTTC | CSASRVAGAQEQYF
TRBJ2-1 | - | TRBV5-1 | 14 | - | TGCGCCAGCAGCTTGGAAGCATCCTACAATGAGCAGTTCTTC | CASSLEASYNEQFF
TRBJ2-7 | - | TRBV28 | 17 | TRBD2 | TGTGCCAGCAGTTTAATCGCCGCCCGGCGGGGGGCCTACGAGCAGTACTTC | CASSLIAARRGAYEQYF
TRBJ2-7 | - | TRBV14 | 14 | - | TGTGCCAGCAGCCCTAGGGGGTACGTCTACGAGCAGTACTTC | CASSPRGYVYEQYF
TRBJ2-1 | - | TRBV11-3 | 14 | - | TGTGCCAGCAGCCCGCCTACCTCCTACAATGAGCAGTTCTTC | CASSPPTSYNEQFF
TRBJ1-3 | - | TRBV10-2 | 12 | - | TGCGCCAGCAAGTCGGCTGGAAACACCATATATTTT | CASKSAGNTIYF
TRBJ2-7 | - | TRBV5-4 | 13 | - | TGTGCCAGCAGTACAGCCGTGGGGGGCGAGCAGTACTTC | CASSTAVGGEQYF
TRBJ2-5 | - | TRBV19 | 15 | TRBD1 | TGTGCCAGTAGTATATCCCGGACAGGGAGAGAGACCCAGTACTTC | CASSISRTGRETQYF
TRBJ1-1 | - | TRBV3-1/TRBV3-2 | 14 | - | TGTGCCAGCAGCCCCCTTGGGGGAGGGACTGAAGCTTTCTTT | CASSPLGGGTEAFF
TRBJ1-2 | - | TRBV9 | 15 | - | TGTGCCAGCAGCGACTTAGGGGGTACCGGGTATGGCTACACCTTC | CASSDLGGTGYGYTF
TRBJ1-4 | - | TRBV6-1 | 16 | - | TGTGCCAGCAGTGAAAGGGTGGGGCTCGTTAATGAAAAACTGTTTTTT | CASSERVGLVNEKLFF
TRBJ1-2 | - | TRBV4-2 | 17 | - | TGTGCCAGCAGCCAAGTGGGAGGGCCGCTCACTAACTATGGCTACACCTTC | CASSQVGGPLTNYGYTF
TRBJ2-5 | - | TRBV6-6 | 14 | - | TGTGCCAGCAGTTACCGGGGGTCTGCAGAGACCCAGTACTTC | CASSYRGSAETQYF
TRBJ2-3 | - | TRBV25-1 | 13 | TRBD2 | TGTGCCAGCAGCACTAGCGACAAAGATACGCAGTATTTT | CASSTSDKDTQYF
TRBJ2-6 | - | TRBV28 | 15 | - | TGTGCCAGCACCTTTTCAGGGGCTGGGGCCAACGTCCTGACTTTC | CASTFSGAGANVLTF
TRBJ2-1 | - | TRBV6-2/TRBV6-3 | 16 | TRBD2 | TGTGCCAGCAGCCAGCATAGCGGGAGCTCCTACAATGAGCAGTTCTTC | CASSQHSGSSYNEQFF
TRBJ2-1 | - | TRBV21-1 | 18 | - | TGTGCCAGCAGCAAAGCGCTTTGGGGCAGGGGGCTCTACAATGAGCAGTTCTTC | CASSKALWGRGLYNEQFF
TRBJ2-7 | - | TRBV14 | 15 | TRBD2 | TGTGCCAGCAGCCAAGGGACTAGCGGAGCTTACGAGCAGTACTTC | CASSQGTSGAYEQYF
TRBJ2-7 | - | TRBV7-6 | 13 | TRBD1 | TGTGCCAGCAGCGACGGGACAGTCTACGAGCAGTACTTC | CASSDGTVYEQYF
TRBJ2-3 | - | TRBV25-1 | 15 | TRBD2 | TGTGCCAGCAGTGAAACGGGACTAGCAGCAGATACGCAGTATTTT | CASSETGLAADTQYF
TRBJ1-1 | medium-sized | TRBV4-1 | 18 | TRBD1 | TGCGCCAGCAGCCAAGATTGGGCAGGGGGTCCCGGGAACACTGAAGCTTTCTTT | CASSQDWAGGPGNTEAFF
TRBJ2-3 | - | TRBV6-1 | 13 | - | TGTGCCAGCAGTGAAGCTGGGGAGTATACGCAGTATTTT | CASSEAGEYTQYF
TRBJ2-1 | - | TRBV12-3/TRBV12-4 | 13 | - | TGTGCCAGCACCTTAGGGGATATGGGTGAGCAGTTCTTC | CASTLGDMGEQFF
TRBJ2-7 | - | TRBV7-9 | 13 | - | TGTGCCAGCAGCTTACCCAGTCCCAACGAGCAGTACTTC | CASSLPSPNEQYF
TRBJ2-1 | - | TRBV5-1 | 14 | TRBD1 | TGCGCCAGCAGCTCGGGGACAGGCCACAATGAGCAGTTCTTC | CASSSGTGHNEQFF
TRBJ2-5 | - | TRBV28 | 15 | - | TGTGCCAGCAGCCAAGAGAGAACAGTCCAAGAGACCCAGTACTTC | CASSQERTVQETQYF
TRBJ2-1 | - | TRBV7-9 | 16 | - | TGTGCCAGCAGCTTAGGGGGCGGGGGCCGCTACAATGAGCAGTTCTTC | CASSLGGGGRYNEQFF